The rows below give T cell receptor beta chains drawn from one sample of a study of blood T cell repertoires in COVID-19. Measured with immunoSEQ multiplex PCR; TCRdb has only the in-frame clones, and not every one. Of roughly 130,000 clones in the sample, roughly four fifths were seen once. The source material was peripheral blood. The receptors derive from a woman of 80 years or more with acute or convalescent COVID-19. Both conserved end residues are part of each CDR3. The order of the fields is clone size, D gene, V gene, J gene, CDR3 protein, CDR3 DNA. D genes are given only for firm matches. The listing skips clone size in some rows; elsewhere it reads once, few, many or a size class.

NA	TRBD1	TRBV5-4	TRBJ1-1	CASSWDRENTEAFF	TGTGCCAGCAGCTGGGACAGGGAGAACACTGAAGCTTTCTTT
once	TRBD2	TRBV2	TRBJ2-7	CASRRGGDSYEQYF	TGTGCCAGCCGGCGGGGGGGGGACTCCTACGAGCAGTACTTC
NA	NA	TRBV29-1	TRBJ1-1	CAGRLSNTEAFF	TGCGCTGGGAGGCTCTCGAACACTGAAGCTTTCTTT
NA	TRBD2	TRBV5-6	TRBJ2-2	CASSSGLAATNTGELFF	TGTGCCAGCAGTTCGGGACTAGCGGCAACGAACACCGGGGAGCTGTTTTTT
NA	NA	TRBV29-1	TRBJ2-2	CSALDLLAGELFF	TGCAGCGCGCTGGACCTACTAGCCGGGGAGCTGTTTTTT
NA	TRBD2	TRBV11-2	TRBJ2-7	CASSRRAGAYEQYF	TGTGCCAGCAGCAGACGGGCGGGGGCCTACGAGCAGTACTTC
NA	NA	TRBV19	TRBJ1-2	CASSIGTAWANYGYTF	TGTGCCAGTAGTATAGGGACAGCGTGGGCTAACTATGGCTACACCTTC
NA	NA	TRBV6-4	TRBJ2-3	CASSEAPTDTQYF	TGTGCCAGCAGTGAAGCCCCCACAGATACGCAGTATTTT
few	NA	TRBV2	TRBJ2-2	CASSPEAHGELFF	TGTGCCAGCAGTCCCGAGGCACACGGGGAGCTGTTTTTT
NA	TRBD1	TRBV2	TRBJ2-1	CASSYSTGGSNEQFF	TGTGCCAGCAGTTACTCCACAGGGGGAAGCAATGAGCAGTTCTTC
few	NA	TRBV19	TRBJ2-6	CASSMAWQVISGANVLTF	TGTGCCAGTAGTATGGCATGGCAGGTCATCTCTGGGGCCAACGTCCTGACTTTC
NA	NA	TRBV18	TRBJ2-2	CASSPNRPGSNTGELFF	TGTGCCAGCTCACCTAATCGCCCAGGGTCTAACACCGGGGAGCTGTTTTTT
NA	NA	TRBV19	TRBJ1-4	CASSLNRGTNEKLFF	TGTGCCAGTAGTCTCAACCGCGGGACTAATGAAAAACTGTTTTTT
NA	NA	TRBV7-8	TRBJ1-2	CASSVNRASDYGYTF	TGTGCCAGCAGCGTCAACAGGGCTAGTGACTATGGCTACACCTTC